This note documents a single T cell receptor beta chain sequence. The CDR3 sequence is 16 residues long. CDR1 and CDR2 from the germline V gene are SGHRS and YFSETQ. J lost 3 bases, V lost 4 bases, and 7 bases had no gene match. The source of the sample is a study of shared clonotypes between healthy human individuals. Profiling relied on immunoSEQ multiplex PCR, and the TCRdb table lists in-frame clones only, not all of them. The table includes about 600,000 clones, about 97% detected once. The rearrangement joins TRBV5-1 to TRBJ1-1; TRBD1 matches at 12 bases. The source material was naive CD4+ T cells sorted from blood. Subset specified: CD45RA+ positively selected. The clonotype comes from a woman in her twenties or thirties in good health. The CDR3 loop is CASSPGQGALDTEAFF. In DNA, the CDR3 is TGCGCCAGCAGCCCGGGACAGGGGGCGCTGGACACTGAAGCTTTCTTT. Full variable domain (rest looked up from reference TRBV5-1 and TRBJ1-1): KAGVTQTPRYLIKTRGQQVTLSCSPISGHRSVSWYQQTPGQGLQFLFEYFSETQRNKGNFPGRFSGRQFSNSRSEMNVSTLELGDSALYLCASSPGQGALDTEAFFGQGTRLTVV.